A single sample gave rise to the 27 T cell receptor beta chains below, sequenced in a study of blood T cell repertoires in COVID-19. Generated by immunoSEQ multiplex PCR, the TCRdb table keeps only in-frame clones and is missing some. The sample has over 400,000 clones, roughly nine tenths seen once. Sequencing was carried out using peripheral blood. Receptors were obtained from a woman aged 45-65 years with COVID-19, enrolled during active disease.

The chain is built from TRBV29-1 and TRBJ1-1, with 7 positions matching TRBD1. The CDR3 totals 12 residues. Per germline, CDR1 SQVTM and CDR2 ANQGSEA. The V segment lost 3 bases and the J segment 7 bases; nucleotides outside the gene matches: 5. CDR3 amino acids: CSVERDSLEAFF. The CDR3 DNA is TGCAGCGTTGAGAGGGACAGCCTTGAAGCTTTCTTT.

The CDR3 here is CASSDLGAGDYEQYF. Written as DNA, the CDR3 is TGTGCCAGCAGCGACCTGGGAGCGGGGGACTACGAGCAGTACTTC. This chain joins TRBV5-6 and TRBJ2-7, with TRBD2 identical over 8 bases. Germline-derived CDR1 and CDR2 are SGHDT and YYEEEE. V shed 4 bases, J shed 3 bases, and the junction held 9 bases outside the gene matches. CDR3 length equals 15 residues.

The CDR3 region is CASVGAPRNGEQFF. As DNA, the CDR3 is TGTGCCAGCGTGGGGGCGCCCCGTAACGGTGAGCAGTTCTTC. The J gene is TRBJ2-1, the V gene TRBV28; TRBD1 might be the D (6 bases). The germline gives CDR1 MDHEN, CDR2 SYDVKM. The CDR3 consists of 14 residues. The V end lost 8 bases, the J end lost 9 bases, and 20 bases lay between the germline ends.

The chain carries TRBV5-5 and TRBJ1-2, with unresolved D. The germline CDR1 and CDR2 sequences are SGHKS and YYEKEE (reference sequence). The CDR3 is 14 amino acids. Deletions cut 0 bases from V and 6 bases from J, with 12 bases between. The CDR3 DNA reads as TGTGCCAGCAGCTTGGACCCACTAGGAGATGGCTACACCTTC. It specifies CASSLDPLGDGYTF.

This clone showed up just a few times. The rearrangement links TRBV3-1 (or the pseudogene TRBV3-2) to TRBJ1-6; possible D gene TRBD1, 5 bases. The CDR3 loop spans 15 amino acids. The V gene's germline CDR1 is LGHDT and CDR2 YNNKEL (reference sequence). V lost 2 bases to trimming and J lost 9 bases, with 14 bases between them. The CDR3 nucleotides read TGTGCCAGCAGCCAACGTTTGGGGGGAACTTCACCCCTCCACTTT. As protein: CASSQRLGGTSPLHF.

A single count supports this clone. The chain couples TRBV30 to TRBJ2-5, with 13 nucleotides matching TRBD2. The CDR3 is made up of 15 amino acids. Germline loops: CDR1 GTSNPN, CDR2 SVGIG (reference sequence). Trimming cost V 6 bases and J 1 base; bases outside gene matches: 5. CDR3 residues: CACRLAGGFQETQYF. The DNA of the CDR3 is TGTGCCTGCCGACTAGCGGGGGGCTTCCAAGAGACCCAGTACTTC.

The chain recombines TRBV19 with TRBJ2-1, with D perhaps matching TRBD1 (5 bases). The V end was cut by 4 bases, the J end by 6 bases, with 7 bases between. The CDR3 is made up of 12 amino acids. Germline values: CDR1 LNHDA, CDR2 SQIVND (reference sequence). CDR3 in DNA: TGTGCCAGTAGTAACCAGGGCAATGAGCAGTTCTTC. It is translated as CASSNQGNEQFF.

V is TRBV5-4 and J is TRBJ1-5; no clear D. Germline assignment: CDR1 SGHNT and CDR2 YYREEE (reference sequence). V lost 0 bases and J lost 0, with 7 bases in between. This CDR3 comprises 15 residues. CDR3 in amino acids: CASSLGGNSNQPQHF. The CDR3 nucleotides read TGTGCCAGCAGCTTGGGCGGGAATAGCAATCAGCCCCAGCATTTT.

V gene TRBV27 combines with J gene TRBJ2-7; a weak D match, TRBD1 (5 bases). The CDR3 runs to 13 residues. CDR1 and CDR2 from the germline V gene are MNHEY and SMNVEV (reference sequence). The V end lost 5 bases, the J end lost 3 bases, and 11 bases lay between the germline ends. CDR3 residues: CASSPRQSYEQYF. In DNA, the CDR3 is TGTGCCAGCAGTCCGAGACAGAGCTACGAGCAGTACTTC.

Details on this clone: The limits of the CDR3 on the DNA are not certain, so only TCRdb's listed CDR3 is given. The genes are TRBV24-1 and TRBJ1-2. The CDR3 length is 15 residues, termini included. Germline CDR1 and CDR2: KGHDR and SFDVKD. CDR3 residues: CATSDFGEGIDGYTF.

V usage is TRBV3-1 (or the pseudogene TRBV3-2) and J usage is TRBJ1-6; no definite D call. CDR1 and CDR2 from the germline V gene are LGHDT and YNNKEL (reference sequence). The CDR3 consists of 12 residues. V shed 4 bases and J shed 8 bases, with 6 bases lying between them. The chain's CDR3 is CASSPGYSPLHF. CDR3 bases: TGTGCCAGCAGCCCGGGATATTCACCCCTCCACTTT.

This chain uses TRBV6-4 with TRBJ2-3; 11 bases agree with TRBD2. CDR3 size: 19 residues. The V and J ends lost 6 bases and 0 bases, in that order; junction bases with no gene match: 14. The V gene's germline CDR1 is MRHNA and CDR2 SNTAGT. CDR3 DNA: TGTGCCAGCAGCACCCACCCTAGCGGGGGGATTTCCAGCACAGATACGCAGTATTTT. Amino acids: CASSTHPSGGISSTDTQYF.

This chain's CDR3 is CASSEGTGIIKQFF. The DNA for the CDR3 is TGTGCCAGCAGCGAAGGGACAGGGATAATCAAGCAGTTCTTC. The rearrangement uses TRBV9 and TRBJ2-1; 9 bases are shared with TRBD1. The V gene's germline CDR1 is SGDLS and CDR2 YYNGEE. There are 14 residues in the CDR3. J gave up 11 bases and V 3 bases, and 9 bases lay outside the gene matches. Complete variable domain (other parts from reference TRBV9 and TRBJ2-1): DSGVTQTPKHLITATGQRVTLRCSPRSGDLSVYWYQQSLDQGLQFLIQYYNGEERAKGNILERFSAQQFPDLHSELNLSSLELGDSALYFCASSEGTGIIKQFFGPGTRLTVL.

Of note for this clone: This same CDR3 is encoded by further DNA sequences in the sample. This chain links TRBV18 with TRBJ1-2; TRBD1 agrees at 8 bases. Germline V gene sequence: CDR1 KGHSH, CDR2 LQKENI. The CDR3 is made up of 13 amino acids. V was pared by 3 bases and J by 4 bases, with 1 base of the junction left unmatched. The CDR3 DNA reads as TGTGCCAGCTCACCGGACAGGGCCTATGGCTACACCTTC. The encoded protein is CASSPDRAYGYTF.

The chain carries TRBV5-1 and TRBJ1-5; no clear D. The ends were cut back, 0 bases at V and 0 bases at J, with 10 bases in the middle. From germline, CDR1 is SGHRS and CDR2 YFSETQ. The CDR3 extends over 16 amino acids. For the CDR3, the DNA is TGCGCCAGCAGCTTGGAAGGGAGAGATAGCAATCAGCCCCAGCATTTT. Translated: CASSLEGRDSNQPQHF.

V is TRBV29-1 and J is TRBJ2-2; D possibly corresponds to TRBD2 (5 bases). V was trimmed by 0 bases and J by 1 base, leaving 9 bases between them. The V gene's germline CDR1 is SQVTM and CDR2 ANQGSEA. The CDR3 is made up of 15 amino acids. The CDR3 reads CSVEDIAGNTGELFF. CDR3 nucleotides: TGCAGCGTTGAAGATATTGCGGGGAACACCGGGGAGCTGTTTTTT.

The genes are TRBV27 and TRBJ1-2; 7 nucleotides line up with TRBD1. Germline V gene lookup returns CDR1 MNHEY and CDR2 SMNVEV (reference sequence). CDR3 length: 17 amino acids. With 4 bases clipped from V and 6 bases from J, the junction kept 17 bases outside the gene matches. The CDR3 spells CASSSPSEQGRGHGYTF. The CDR3 DNA follows: TGTGCCAGCAGTTCACCATCTGAACAGGGTAGGGGGCATGGCTACACCTTC.

The chain links TRBV5-6 to TRBJ1-2; no definite D call. The germline gives CDR1 SGHDT, CDR2 YYEEEE. The CDR3 is 13 residues long. Trimming took off 0 bases at V and 3 bases at J, with 6 bases between the two ends. The CDR3 region is CASSLVPDYGYTF. The CDR3 bases are TGTGCCAGCAGCTTGGTTCCCGACTATGGCTACACCTTC.

V usage is TRBV30 and J usage is TRBJ1-1; D uncertain. Between the trimmed V and J ends, which lost 2 bases and 4 bases, there was a span of 8 bases. Germline V gene sequence: CDR1 GTSNPN, CDR2 SVGIG (reference sequence). This CDR3 is 12 amino acids long. This chain's CDR3 is CAWSREGTEAFF. The CDR3 coding sequence is TGTGCCTGGAGTAGGGAGGGCACTGAAGCTTTCTTT.

The chain carries TRBV29-1 and TRBJ1-5, with D unresolved. The CDR3 covers 12 residues. Trimming pared 0 bases from V and 9 bases from J, leaving 9 bases between. CDR1 is SQVTM and CDR2 is ANQGSEA in the germline V gene. CDR3 in amino acids: CSVEEDSGPQHF. CDR3 DNA sequence: TGCAGCGTTGAAGAGGATAGCGGGCCCCAGCATTTT.

The chain combines TRBV5-1 with TRBJ1-3; the D is unclear. Trimming took off 0 bases at V and 0 bases at J, with 7 bases between the two ends. Germline V gene lookup returns CDR1 SGHRS and CDR2 YFSETQ. This CDR3 is built from 15 residues. The CDR3 DNA follows: TGCGCCAGCAGCTTGGGTGCGGACTCTGGAAACACCATATATTTT. The encoded protein is CASSLGADSGNTIYF.

V usage is TRBV29-1 and J usage is TRBJ2-2; the D is unclear. The germline V gene encodes CDR1 SQVTM and CDR2 ANQGSEA. V was clipped by 5 bases and J by 1 base, with 8 bases between them. The CDR3 contains 13 residues. DNA for the CDR3: TGCAGCGTTAGAGGCGGGAACACCGGGGAGCTGTTTTTT. Encoded protein: CSVRGGNTGELFF.

The chain combines TRBV5-6 with TRBJ1-5; maybe TRBD1 (5 bases). In germline, CDR1 is SGHDT, CDR2 YYEEEE. This CDR3 has 15 residues. The V gene lost 3 bases and the J gene lost 7 bases, with 17 bases spanning the gap. The CDR3 spells CASSSWGLPGQPQHF. For the CDR3, the DNA is TGTGCCAGCAGCTCATGGGGACTACCGGGACAGCCCCAGCATTTT.

The chain recombines TRBV10-3 with TRBJ2-3; a weak D match, TRBD1 (6 bases). Trimming removed 10 bases from V and 2 bases from J, with 19 bases in between. Per germline, CDR1 ENHRY and CDR2 SYGVKD. The CDR3 spans 15 residues. The CDR3 nucleotides read TGTGCCACCTCGAGGGGGTCAGGGAACACAGATACGCAGTATTTT. Protein product: CATSRGSGNTDTQYF.

V is TRBV28 and J is TRBJ2-5; 7 nucleotides agree with TRBD1. Per the germline V gene, CDR1 is MDHEN and CDR2 is SYDVKM. CDR3 length equals 14 residues. V lost 8 bases to trimming and J lost 1 base; unmatched junction nucleotides: 7. The CDR3 region has the DNA TGTGCCAGCTTACCCGGGACAGCCCAAGAGACCCAGTACTTC. It yields the protein CASLPGTAQETQYF.

The J gene is TRBJ2-7, the V gene TRBV9; possible D gene TRBD2, 6 bases. Trimming shortened V by 0 bases and J by 2 bases, and 9 bases separated the two germline ends. Germline CDR1 reads SGDLS; CDR2 reads YYNGEE. The CDR3 runs to 14 residues. CDR3 coding DNA: TGTGCCAGCAGCGTAGTAGCGGAGGCCTACGAGCAGTACTTC. Its protein is CASSVVAEAYEQYF.

The chain uses TRBV5-1 and TRBJ2-2, with TRBD2 as a possible D gene (7 bases). Trimming cost V 2 bases and J 5 bases, with 16 bases left between them. Germline V lookup: CDR1 SGHRS, CDR2 YFSETQ. This CDR3 has 16 amino acids. The CDR3 sequence is CASSLIGGDATGELFF. The CDR3 nucleotides are TGCGCCAGCAGCTTAATAGGGGGGGACGCAACCGGGGAGCTGTTTTTT.